The 31 T cell receptor beta chains in this list originate from one sample, sequenced in a study of tumor-infiltrating lymphocytes in primary liver carcinoma. Production of TCR beta cDNA used 500 ng total RNA together with a constant-region primer. Three rounds of nested multiplex PCR with slightly modified ARM-PCR produced TCR beta libraries. TRBV1-TRBV30 forward primers paired with a C-beta reverse primer were used in the first two PCR rounds, which ran approximately 10 cycles each. TCRdb ran MiXCR on the multiplex PCR reads and lists one entry per CDR3 protein. The sample lists 300,000 to 400,000 distinct CDR3 sequences; about 62% were seen once. The blood RNA (from unsorted whole blood) was obtained, and germline DNA was also extracted. Sequencing used peripheral blood. The origin of the receptors is a man in his forties with primary liver carcinoma and hepatitis B virus infection.

As concerns this clonotype: This may arise from a read error, as a much more abundant clone is one base away. This chain connects TRBV4-1 to TRBJ2-1; 9 nucleotides line up with TRBD1. This CDR3 comprises 21 residues. Germline V gene lookup returns CDR1 MGHRA and CDR2 YSYEKL. V trimming: 7 bases; J trimming: 0 bases; junction bases outside the gene matches: 22. This chain's CDR3 is CASNHPVPRTGVSRSYNEQFF. The CDR3 DNA follows: TGCGCCAGCAACCACCCTGTCCCGAGGACAGGGGTTTCGCGCTCCTACAATGAGCAGTTCTTC.

Concerning this clonotype: A much larger clone lies a single base off, so this may be a read error. The J gene is TRBJ2-1, the V gene TRBV6-2 or TRBV6-3; D is perhaps TRBD2 (5 bases). Trimming removed 4 bases at V and 8 bases at J, with 15 bases between. Germline CDR1 is MNHEY and CDR2 is SVGEGT. The CDR3 is 14 amino acids. In DNA form, the CDR3 reads TGTGCCAGCAGTTCGCCACGGGATGATGATGAGCAGTTCTTC. Residues: CASSSPRDDDEQFF.

The chain combines TRBV5-5 with TRBJ1-2; possible D gene TRBD1, 5 bases. The V end lost 1 base, the J end lost 3 bases, and 13 bases lay between the germline ends. The CDR3 extends over 15 amino acids. Germline CDR1 reads SGHKS; CDR2 reads YYEKEE (reference sequence). The CDR3 nucleotides are TGTGCCAGCAGCTTGAATGGGGCATCAGACTATGGCTACACCTTC. This codes for CASSLNGASDYGYTF.

The chain's CDR3 is CAGNAGTSAYTDTQYF. The DNA for the CDR3 is TGTGCCGGCAACGCCGGGACTAGCGCCTACACAGATACGCAGTATTTT. The gene calls are TRBV11-1 and TRBJ2-3; TRBD2 matches 10 bases. From germline, CDR1 is SGHAT and CDR2 FQDESV (reference sequence). Trimming at V came to 11 bases and at J to 2 bases, leaving 13 bases not matched to a gene. The CDR3 is 16 residues long.

A note on this clonotype: With a much larger clone just one base away, this may be a read error. J is TRBJ1-5 and V is TRBV6-2 or TRBV6-3, with 9 bases identical to TRBD1. Germline CDR1 and CDR2: MNHEY and SVGEGT. This CDR3 is built from 16 residues. V shed 10 bases and J 5 bases; nucleotides not matched to a gene: 15. CDR3 nucleotide sequence: TGTGCCAACAGAAAATCCGGGACAGGGAGATATCAGCCCCAGCATTTT. Translation gives CANRKSGTGRYQPQHF.

Note on this clonotype: At one of its ends the junction is not consistent with the germline gene, which may arise from a read error. The V call is TRBV11-3, the J call TRBJ2-1; D possibly uses TRBD1 or TRBD2 (5 bases each). This CDR3 has 16 amino acids. Looked up from germline, CDR1 is SGHNT and CDR2 is YENEEA. The CDR3 protein is CDSSLSGTEVYNEQSF. The CDR3 DNA sequence: TGTGACAGCAGCTTATCTGGGACGGAGGTTTACAATGAGCAGTCCTTC. Variable domain in full (rest from reference TRBV11-3 and TRBJ2-1): EAGVVQSPRYKIIEKKQPVAFWCNPISGHNTLYWYLQNLGQGPELLIRYENEEAVDDSQLPKDRFSAERLKGVDSTLKIQPAELGDSAVYLCDSSLSGTEVYNEQSFGPGTRLTVL.

Note on this clonotype: A much larger clonotype is one base distant, so this may be a read error. The rearrangement links TRBV6-6 to TRBJ1-2, with D possibly being TRBD1 (5 bases). The CDR3 runs to 15 residues. CDR1 is MNHNY, CDR2 SVGAGI, per germline (reference sequence). The CDR3 region is CAGRQTTATFDGYTF. The CDR3, as DNA: TGTGCCGGCAGGCAAACGACAGCTACCTTCGATGGCTACACCTTC.

This clonotype was counted at least ten times. This rearrangement joins TRBV12-3 or TRBV12-4 to TRBJ2-3; D is unclear. With 7 bases removed from V and 4 bases from J, the gap between germline ends came to 12 bases. This CDR3 spans 13 amino acids. CDR3 DNA sequence: TGTGCCAGCACCCGTCAGATCCCAGATACGCAGTATTTT. It translates to CASTRQIPDTQYF.

This clonotype was observed many times. This chain joins TRBV29-1 and TRBJ2-2, with 10 bases matching TRBD2. The CDR3 is 15 residues long. J was trimmed by 4 bases and V by 4 bases; bases with no gene match: 6. Germline lookup yields CDR1 SQVTM and CDR2 ANQGSEA. The CDR3 sequence is CSVVLAGAFTGELFF. CDR3 bases: TGCAGCGTTGTTCTAGCGGGAGCCTTCACCGGGGAGCTGTTTTTT.

Regarding this clonotype: At one boundary the junction diverges from the germline segment, which might be a read error. The J gene is TRBJ2-7, the V gene TRBV10-3; 12 positions agree with TRBD2. This CDR3 is built from 14 residues. Germline CDR1 ENHRY, CDR2 SYGVKD. The CDR3 coding sequence is TGTTCCATCAGGTCTAGCGGGAGGGCTGGCGAGCAGTACTTC. It specifies CSIRSSGRAGEQYF.

The V and J genes are TRBV28 and TRBJ2-7; D is ambiguous. The CDR3 length is 12 residues. Trimming shortened V by 6 bases and J by 4 bases, and 10 bases separated the two germline ends. Germline V gene lookup returns CDR1 MDHEN and CDR2 SYDVKM. The CDR3 nucleotides are TGTGCCAGCAGCCCCCCTGGGTACGAGCAGTACTTC. This gives the protein CASSPPGYEQYF.

Concerning this clonotype: Its ends do not fully match the called genes, so a read error is possible. The chain employs TRBV11-3 and TRBJ2-3; D might be TRBD2 (5 bases). Germline V gives CDR1 SGHNT, CDR2 YENEEA. The CDR3 has 14 amino acids. The CDR3 DNA sequence: TGTGCCACCAGCTTACGGGGTGGGCCCGATACGCAGTATTTC. Translated: CATSLRGGPDTQYF.

For this clonotype: A much larger clone differs from this one at a single base, so this may be a read error. V usage is TRBV4-1 and J usage is TRBJ2-7; TRBD2 is a possible D gene (7 bases). The CDR3 sequence is 15 residues long. Germline CDR1 and CDR2: MGHRA and YSYEKL. With 1 base removed from V and 9 bases from J, the gap between germline ends came to 19 bases. The CDR3, as DNA: TGCGCCAGCAGCCAAGGATTTAAACGGAGGGGGGGGCAGTACTTC. Amino acid sequence: CASSQGFKRRGGQYF.

Notes on this clonotype: No conserved phenylalanine or tryptophan ends this CDR3, so it is likely a read error. The chain carries TRBV6-1 and TRBJ1-5, with unresolved D. The CDR3 runs 13 residues. Germline CDR1 and CDR2: MNHNS and SASEGT. CDR3: CVSSHGGNQPQHS. CDR3 bases: TGTGTCAGCAGCCACGGCGGCAATCAGCCCCAGCATTCT.

This clonotype was seen many times. The chain combines TRBV29-1 with TRBJ2-3, with 9 bases fitting TRBD1. After removal of 6 bases from V and 5 bases from J, the junction contained 9 bases not matched to a gene. The CDR3 has 14 amino acids. Germline V gene sequence: CDR1 SQVTM, CDR2 ANQGSEA. CDR3 bases: TGCAGCGTCGACCGGGACAGGGCGGTAGATACGCAGTATTTT. This gives the protein CSVDRDRAVDTQYF.

About this clonotype itself: One end of the junction does not line up with germline, which may come from a read error. This chain links TRBV7-8 with TRBJ1-4, with TRBD1 matching over 7 bases. The CDR3 covers 16 residues. The germline V gene has CDR1 SGHVS and CDR2 FQNEAQ. The CDR3 DNA reads TGTGCCAGTAGCTTAGGGGACAGCCTAACTAATGAAAAACTGTTATTC. It specifies CASSLGDSLTNEKLLF.

With respect to this clonotype: This could be a read error, since a much larger clone is one nucleotide away. The missing conserved phenylalanine or tryptophan at the end of this CDR3 makes a read error likely. The chain uses TRBV4-3 and TRBJ1-5; D unresolved. CDR1 is LGHNA and CDR2 is YSLEER in the germline V gene. CDR3 size: 16 residues. With 0 bases removed from V and 2 bases from J, the gap between germline ends came to 11 bases. CDR3 region: CASSQDPERGNQPQHL. CDR3 in DNA: TGCGCCAGCAGCCAAGACCCGGAAAGGGGCAATCAGCCCCAGCATCTT.

This clonotype was picked up a small number of times. J is TRBJ1-3 and V is TRBV29-1; D unclear. Per the germline V gene, CDR1 is SQVTM and CDR2 is ANQGSEA. V lost 1 base, J lost 2 bases, and 9 bases lay in between. The CDR3 has 14 residues. The CDR3 DNA is TGCAGCGTTGAAGGTACGGCGCCTGGAAACACCATATATTTT. Translated, it gives CSVEGTAPGNTIYF.

The CDR3 coding sequence is TGTGCCAGCAGTCAACAGGGCCTCGGTTCACCCCTCCACTTT. Its protein product is CASSQQGLGSPLHF. The chain employs TRBV6-4 and TRBJ1-6, with D perhaps TRBD1 (6 bases). CDR3 length: 14 amino acids. Per the germline V gene, CDR1 is MRHNA and CDR2 is SNTAGT. Deletions cut 5 bases from V and 9 bases from J, with 14 bases between.

The table lists this clonotype with many counts. This chain joins TRBV12-3 or TRBV12-4 and TRBJ1-5; a possible D gene is TRBD1 (5 bases). The CDR3 runs 16 residues. Trimming took 4 bases from V and 1 from J, leaving 14 bases between them. The CDR3: CASSSRSRASNQPQHF. The CDR3 DNA follows: TGTGCCAGCAGTTCGAGGAGCAGGGCCAGCAATCAGCCCCAGCATTTT.

Ten or more counts support this clonotype. CDR3 sequence (DNA): TGCGCCAGCAGGGTTAGGGACGTAGGGATAAACATTCAGTACTTC. Protein: CASRVRDVGINIQYF. The genes are TRBV4-1 and TRBJ2-4, with D perhaps assigned TRBD1 or TRBD2 (5 bases each). V shed 6 bases and J shed 6 bases, with 18 bases lying between them. The CDR3 length is 15 residues. CDR1 MGHRA and CDR2 YSYEKL come from the germline V gene.

Details on this clonotype: Possible read error: a much larger clone is one base away. Here the CDR3 DNA reads TGCAGCGACCCGGGACAGGGGAGGCATTCACCCCTCCACTTT. This translates into CSDPGQGRHSPLHF. The chain joins TRBV29-1 to TRBJ1-6; TRBD1 agrees at 10 bases. The germline V gene encodes CDR1 SQVTM and CDR2 ANQGSEA. The CDR3 extends over 14 amino acids. The V segment lost 7 bases and the J segment 8 bases; nucleotides outside the gene matches: 8. The variable domain in full, with the rest retrieved from reference TRBV29-1 and TRBJ1-6, is SAVISQKPSRDICQRGTSLTIQCQVDSQVTMMFWYRQQPGQSLTLIATANQGSEATYESGFVIDKFPISRPNLTFSTLTVSNMSPEDSSIYLCSDPGQGRHSPLHFGNGTRLTVT.

This clonotype was seen ten or more times. This sequence joins TRBV29-1 and TRBJ2-1; 9 bases line up with TRBD2. The CDR3 runs 15 residues. The V gene end was trimmed by 7 bases and the J gene end by 8 bases; junction bases not matched to a gene: 15. CDR1 and CDR2 (germline): SQVTM, ANQGSEA. The CDR3 DNA reads as TGCAGCGGCGACTCGGGCGGGAGGGCCGGGGATGAGCAGTTCTTC. Its translation is CSGDSGGRAGDEQFF.

This chain connects TRBV5-5 to TRBJ2-7; possible D gene TRBD2, 6 bases. Germline CDR1 SGHKS, CDR2 YYEKEE (reference sequence). V was trimmed by 4 bases and J by 0 bases, leaving 14 bases between them. This CDR3 comprises 15 residues. Here the CDR3 reads CASSPRECISYEQYF. CDR3 DNA sequence: TGTGCCAGCAGCCCCCGGGAGTGCATCTCCTACGAGCAGTACTTC.

The chain employs TRBV20-1 and TRBJ2-7; the match to TRBD1 covers 8 bases. Germline V lookup: CDR1 DFQATT, CDR2 SNEGSKA (reference sequence). The CDR3 runs 12 residues. The CDR3 loop reads CRAGTGSYEQYF. In DNA, the CDR3 is TGCAGGGCCGGGACAGGATCCTACGAGCAGTACTTC.

This clonotype was counted a few times. The germline gene is not matched at one end of the junction; a read error may be the cause. The chain employs TRBV11-2 and TRBJ1-1; D is unresolved. The germline V gene encodes CDR1 SGHAT and CDR2 FQNNGV. This CDR3 is built from 14 residues. CDR3 sequence (DNA): TGTGCCAGCAACTTAGCCCCCAGGAACACTGAAGCTTTCTTT. Translating it yields CASNLAPRNTEAFF.

This clonotype was counted ten times or more. The chain employs TRBV29-1 and TRBJ1-3, with D perhaps TRBD1 (6 bases). The germline CDR1 and CDR2 sequences are SQVTM and ANQGSEA. The V and J ends lost 8 bases and 0 bases respectively, with 17 bases between them. The CDR3 has 15 amino acids. CDR3 loop: CSIRTAPSSGNTIYF. The CDR3 nucleotides read TGCAGCATCCGGACAGCTCCTTCCTCTGGAAACACCATATATTTT.

Regarding this clonotype: At one boundary the junction diverges from the germline segment, which might be a read error. The chain recombines TRBV29-1 with TRBJ2-7, with D uncertain. CDR1 is SQVTM, CDR2 ANQGSEA, per germline. This CDR3 is built from 11 residues. The CDR3: CSVESAGEQYF. The CDR3 bases are TGCAGCGTTGAATCTGCCGGCGAGCAATACTTC.

This clonotype was detected a few times. This chain joins TRBV2 and TRBJ2-1; 8 nucleotides line up with TRBD2. The CDR3 is made up of 15 amino acids. With 4 bases clipped from V and 2 bases from J, the junction kept 4 bases outside the gene matches. CDR1 SNHLY and CDR2 FYNNEI come from the germline V gene. The DNA for the CDR3 is TGTGCCAGCAGTGTGGGTAGCGGGACCTACAATGAGCAGTTCTTC. Translating it yields CASSVGSGTYNEQFF.

The chain employs TRBV7-9 and TRBJ2-7, with D possibly TRBD1 on 5 matching bases. V shed 5 bases and J shed 5 bases, with 16 bases lying between them. Germline lookup yields CDR1 SEHNR and CDR2 FQNEAQ (reference sequence). The CDR3 runs 14 residues. DNA for the CDR3: TGTGCCAGCAGCGCCTGGGGCCTGGTAAACGAGCAGTACTTC. Protein sequence: CASSAWGLVNEQYF.

This clonotype turned up a few times. This rearrangement joins TRBV5-4 to TRBJ2-7; TRBD1 matches at 7 bases. The CDR3 sequence is 14 residues long. Germline assignment: CDR1 SGHNT and CDR2 YYREEE (reference sequence). J lost 4 bases, V lost 2 bases, and 6 bases had no gene match. In DNA, the CDR3 is TGTGCCAGCAGCTTTCGGACAGGAGAATACGAGCAGTACTTC. Translating it yields CASSFRTGEYEQYF.